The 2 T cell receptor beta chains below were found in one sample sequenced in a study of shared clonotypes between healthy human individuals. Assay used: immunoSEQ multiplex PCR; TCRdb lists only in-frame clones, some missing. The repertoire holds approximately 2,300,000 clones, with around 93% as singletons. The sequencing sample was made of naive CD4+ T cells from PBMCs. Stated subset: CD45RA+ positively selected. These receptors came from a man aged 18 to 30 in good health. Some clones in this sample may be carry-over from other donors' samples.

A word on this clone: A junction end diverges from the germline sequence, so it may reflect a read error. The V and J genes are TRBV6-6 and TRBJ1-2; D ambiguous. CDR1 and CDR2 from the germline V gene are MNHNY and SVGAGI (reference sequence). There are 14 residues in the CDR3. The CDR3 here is CASRPGLGGVGCTF. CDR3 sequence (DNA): TGTGCCAGCAGGCCGGGCCTCGGCGGGGTAGGCTGCACCTTC.

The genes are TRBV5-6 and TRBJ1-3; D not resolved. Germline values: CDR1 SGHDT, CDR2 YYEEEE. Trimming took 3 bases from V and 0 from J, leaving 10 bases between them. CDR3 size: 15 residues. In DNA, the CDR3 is TGTGCCAGCAGCTCCGGGTCCAGCTCTGGAAACACCATATATTTT. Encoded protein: CASSSGSSSGNTIYF. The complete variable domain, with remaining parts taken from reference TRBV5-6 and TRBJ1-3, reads DAGVTQSPTHLIKTRGQQVTLRCSPKSGHDTVSWYQQALGQGPQFIFQYYEEEERQRGNFPDRFSGHQFPNYSSELNVNALLLGDSALYLCASSSGSSSGNTIYFGEGSWLTVV.